This T cell receptor beta chain originates from a study of T-cell memory formation after mild COVID-19 (dated by TCRdb to 2020 to 2022). Broadly, across the study: TCR sequence clusters from the two donors were largely donor specific. Two young, previously healthy adult volunteers, one female and one male, were included in the cohort. Longitudinal TCRalpha and TCRbeta repertoire sequencing tracked T-cell clones expanding and contracting after mild COVID-19 in a couple of donors.

The CDR1 and CDR2 encoded by the germline V gene are SGHDN and FVKESK. Spanning cysteine to phenylalanine, the CDR3 consists of 17 amino acids. Only the CDR3 DNA is retained, 51 bases long and in frame from the first base. Unmatched junction bases come to 8, with V trimmed by 4 bases and J by 4 bases. The full study reports these points: Clones contracting from day 15 to 85 had balanced CD4/CD8 phenotypes, while a second wave expanding from day 15 to 37 was biased towards CD4+. Some responding clones were found in pre-infection memory, which suggests that pre-existing cross-reactive memory T cells took part in the SARS-CoV-2 response. SARS-CoV-2 specificity was not confirmed for the second-wave clones peaking on day 37. Contracting CD4+ clones appeared mostly in the CM and EM memory subsets, whereas CD8+ clones were enriched in EMRA. Only a couple of mild cases were covered by the study, and larger cohorts that include severe cases with pre-infection samples were considered necessary.

In regard to this clonotype: Its specific antigen is unknown. No much larger clone exists at a distance of one base, and base qualities are not known.

PBMCs were isolated by Ficoll-Paque density gradient centrifugation. TCRdb lists the instrument as Illumina NovaSeq 6000. Using 5'RACE with constant-segment primers, TCRalpha and TCRbeta cDNA libraries were constructed, with sample barcodes and unique molecular identifiers added in the process. RNA was extracted from every sample with Trizol reagent. The libraries were amplified in two PCR steps, and the second step added a second sample barcode and Illumina TruSeq adapters. The libraries were sequenced on an Illumina NovaSeq using 2 x 150 bp paired-end reads. In the authors' own workflow: The reads were demultiplexed and collapsed into UMI-guided consensus sequences using migec v1.2.7. Using mixcr v2.1.11, UMI consensuses were aligned to TRA and TRB V and J templates and then assembled into clonotypes. Clonotypes were classified as expanded or contracted when called significant by both edgeR and NoisET, with noise models trained on biological replicates. edgeR calls used a false discovery rate-adjusted p below 0.01 and a log2 fold-change threshold of 1. As an exploratory analysis of dynamics, max-normalized trajectories of the 1000 most abundant clonotypes were examined with PCA combined with hierarchical clustering. Each responding clone was given a CD4 or CD8 phenotype based on the CD4+ and CD8+ repertoires, which had been sequenced separately. In-frame beta chains were kept once TCRdb had trimmed the public reads at Q25 with fastp and called clones with MiXCR. Each CDR3 protein appears once, grouped with its most common genes and DNA. In this record, the V and J calls reflect TCRdb's handling and not the investigators' own analysis. The table for this sample lists about 320,000 distinct CDR3 sequences; 14% of them were counted only once. Clones ranked in the top ten supply under 25% of the sample.

The material sequenced was PBMCs or a T cell subset sorted from them (not recorded which). The receptor was derived from a young man who had mild COVID-19 (a few samples of this study predate the infection). The sample titles of this study are shuffled in the database, so cell type and time point are left out; the donor was told from shared clones. This sequence uses TRBV14 and TRBJ1-6; the junction holds 9 bases that match TRBD1. The DNA sequence is as follows: TGTGCCAGCAGCCTCCTAAGCGGGACAGGGTATAATTCACCCCTCCACTTT. Its product reads: CASSLLSGTGYNSPLHF.